One T cell receptor beta chain is described in this entry. This sample was taken from a study of CD8 T cells in Susac syndrome. Random hexamers served to reverse transcribe roughly 0.5 to 1 ug RNA. MiXCR, applied by TCRdb to the immunoSEQ multiplex PCR reads, yields one record per CDR3 protein. The table lists 150,000 to 200,000 distinct CDR3 sequences, around 94% of them singletons. Material: CD4+ T cells from PBMCs. The source is a human donor with multiple sclerosis.

The CDR3 spells CASSVGAGSNYGYTF. CDR3 in DNA: TGTGCCAGCAGTGTTGGGGCAGGGTCTAACTATGGCTACACCTTC. V and J are TRBV6-2 or TRBV6-3 and TRBJ1-2, with a tentative D call TRBD1 (5 bases). Trimming took 5 bases from V and 0 from J, leaving 13 bases between them. The CDR3 contains 15 residues. Germline V gives CDR1 MNHEY, CDR2 SVGEGT.